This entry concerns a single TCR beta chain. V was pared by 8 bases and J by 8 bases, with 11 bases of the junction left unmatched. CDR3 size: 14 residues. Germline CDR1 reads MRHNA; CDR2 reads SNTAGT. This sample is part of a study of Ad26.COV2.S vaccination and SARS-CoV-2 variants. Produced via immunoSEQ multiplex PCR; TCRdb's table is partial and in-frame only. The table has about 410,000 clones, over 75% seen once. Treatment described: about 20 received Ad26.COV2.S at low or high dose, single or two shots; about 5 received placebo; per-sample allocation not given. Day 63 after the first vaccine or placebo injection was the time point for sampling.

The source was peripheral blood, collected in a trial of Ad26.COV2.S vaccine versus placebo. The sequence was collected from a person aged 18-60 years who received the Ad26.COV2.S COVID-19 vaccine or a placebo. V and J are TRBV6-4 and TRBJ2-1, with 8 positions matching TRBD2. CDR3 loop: CASRAGVGGHEQFF. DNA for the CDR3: TGTGCCAGCCGAGCGGGAGTTGGCGGACATGAGCAGTTCTTC.